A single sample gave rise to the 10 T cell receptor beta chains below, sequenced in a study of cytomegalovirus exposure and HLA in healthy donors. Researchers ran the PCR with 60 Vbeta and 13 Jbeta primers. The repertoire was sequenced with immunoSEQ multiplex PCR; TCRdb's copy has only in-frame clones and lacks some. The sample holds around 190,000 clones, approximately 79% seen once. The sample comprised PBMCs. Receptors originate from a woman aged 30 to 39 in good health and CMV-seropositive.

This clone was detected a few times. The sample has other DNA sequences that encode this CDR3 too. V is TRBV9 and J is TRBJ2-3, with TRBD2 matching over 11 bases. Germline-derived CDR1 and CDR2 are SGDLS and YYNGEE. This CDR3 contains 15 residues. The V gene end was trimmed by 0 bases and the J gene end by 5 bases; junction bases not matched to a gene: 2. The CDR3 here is CASSVGGLAGDTQYF. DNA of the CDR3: TGTGCCAGCAGCGTAGGTGGACTAGCGGGAGATACGCAGTATTTT.

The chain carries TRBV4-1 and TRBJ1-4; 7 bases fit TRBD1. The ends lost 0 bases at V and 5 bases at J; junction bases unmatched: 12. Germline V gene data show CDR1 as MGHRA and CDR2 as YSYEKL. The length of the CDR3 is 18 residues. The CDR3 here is CASSQEGGPPLINEKLFF. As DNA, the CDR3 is TGCGCCAGCAGCCAAGAAGGGGGCCCCCCCCTTATCAATGAAAAACTGTTTTTT.

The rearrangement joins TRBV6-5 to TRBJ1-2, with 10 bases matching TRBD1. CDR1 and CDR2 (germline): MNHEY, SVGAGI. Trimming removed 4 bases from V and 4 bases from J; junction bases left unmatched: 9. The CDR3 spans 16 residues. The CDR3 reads CASSSVPTGGVYGYTF. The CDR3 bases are TGTGCCAGCAGTTCCGTCCCGACAGGGGGCGTCTATGGCTACACCTTC.

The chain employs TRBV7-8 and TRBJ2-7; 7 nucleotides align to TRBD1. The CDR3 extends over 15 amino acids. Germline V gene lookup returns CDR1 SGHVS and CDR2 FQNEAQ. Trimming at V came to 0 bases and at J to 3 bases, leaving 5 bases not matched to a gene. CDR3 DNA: TGTGCCAGCAGCTTAGCTGACAGGGAGTTCTACGAGCAGTACTTC. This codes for CASSLADREFYEQYF.

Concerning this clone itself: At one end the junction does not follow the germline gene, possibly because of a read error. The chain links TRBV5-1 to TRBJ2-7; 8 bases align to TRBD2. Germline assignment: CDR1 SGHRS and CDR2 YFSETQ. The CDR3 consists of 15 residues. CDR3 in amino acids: CASSLGPSGSSMQYF. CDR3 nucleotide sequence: TGCGCCAGCAGTTTGGGGCCCAGCGGGAGTTCTATGCAGTACTTC.

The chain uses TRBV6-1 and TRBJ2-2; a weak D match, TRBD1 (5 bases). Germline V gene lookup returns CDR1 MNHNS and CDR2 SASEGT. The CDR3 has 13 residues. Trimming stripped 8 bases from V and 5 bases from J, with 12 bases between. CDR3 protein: CASYRFRTGELFF. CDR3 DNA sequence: TGTGCCAGCTACAGGTTTCGGACCGGGGAGCTGTTTTTT.

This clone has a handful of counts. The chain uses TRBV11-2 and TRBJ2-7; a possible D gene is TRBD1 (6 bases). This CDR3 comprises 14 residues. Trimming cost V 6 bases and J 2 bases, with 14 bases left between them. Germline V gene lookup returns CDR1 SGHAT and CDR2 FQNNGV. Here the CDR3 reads CASRLQGFTYEQYF. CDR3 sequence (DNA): TGTGCCAGCAGGTTACAGGGATTTACCTACGAGCAGTACTTC.

CDR3 region: CASSLGFTGGPPNEQFF. The CDR3 region has the DNA TGTGCCAGCAGCTTAGGTTTCACGGGAGGGCCTCCCAATGAGCAGTTCTTC. The chain combines TRBV7-8 with TRBJ2-1; 8 nucleotides agree with TRBD2. The CDR3 is 17 residues long. Germline V gives CDR1 SGHVS, CDR2 FQNEAQ. Trimming at V came to 1 base and at J to 6 bases, leaving 11 bases not matched to a gene.

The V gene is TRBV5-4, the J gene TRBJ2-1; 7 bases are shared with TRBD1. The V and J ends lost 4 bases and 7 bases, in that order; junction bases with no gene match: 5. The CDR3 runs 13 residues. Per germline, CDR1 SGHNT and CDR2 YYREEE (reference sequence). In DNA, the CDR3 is TGTGCCAGCAGCACCCGGACAGGTAATGAGCAGTTCTTC. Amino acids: CASSTRTGNEQFF.

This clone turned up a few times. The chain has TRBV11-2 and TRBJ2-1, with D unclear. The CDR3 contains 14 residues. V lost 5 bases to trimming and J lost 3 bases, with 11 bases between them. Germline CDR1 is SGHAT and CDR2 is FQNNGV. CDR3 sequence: CASSPPSVYNEQFF. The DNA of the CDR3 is TGTGCCAGCAGCCCCCCGTCAGTCTACAATGAGCAGTTCTTC.